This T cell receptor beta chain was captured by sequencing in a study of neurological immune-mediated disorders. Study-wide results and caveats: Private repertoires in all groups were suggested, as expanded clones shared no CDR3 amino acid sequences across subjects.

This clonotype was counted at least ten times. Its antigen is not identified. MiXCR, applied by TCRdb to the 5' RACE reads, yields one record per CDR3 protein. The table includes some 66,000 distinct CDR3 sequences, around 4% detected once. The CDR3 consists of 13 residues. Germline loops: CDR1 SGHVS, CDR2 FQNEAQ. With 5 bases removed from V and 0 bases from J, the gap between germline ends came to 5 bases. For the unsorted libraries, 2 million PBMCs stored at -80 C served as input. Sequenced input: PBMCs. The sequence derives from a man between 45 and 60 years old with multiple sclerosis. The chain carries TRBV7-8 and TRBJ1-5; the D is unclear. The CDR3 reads CASSAHSNQPQHF. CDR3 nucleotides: TGTGCCAGCAGCGCCCATAGCAATCAGCCCCAGCATTTT.